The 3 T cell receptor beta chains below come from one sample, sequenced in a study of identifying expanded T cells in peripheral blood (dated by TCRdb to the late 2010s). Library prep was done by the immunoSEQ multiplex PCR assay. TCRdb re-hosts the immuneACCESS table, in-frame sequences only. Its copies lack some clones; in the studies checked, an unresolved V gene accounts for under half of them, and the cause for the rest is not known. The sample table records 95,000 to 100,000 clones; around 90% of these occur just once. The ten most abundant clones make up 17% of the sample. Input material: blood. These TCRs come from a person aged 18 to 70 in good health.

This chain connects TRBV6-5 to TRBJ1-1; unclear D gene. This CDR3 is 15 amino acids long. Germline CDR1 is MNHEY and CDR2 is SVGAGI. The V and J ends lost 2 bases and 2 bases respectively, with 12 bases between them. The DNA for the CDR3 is TGTGCCAGCAGTTACGCGTCAGTGATAAACACTGAAGCTTTCTTT. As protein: CASSYASVINTEAFF.

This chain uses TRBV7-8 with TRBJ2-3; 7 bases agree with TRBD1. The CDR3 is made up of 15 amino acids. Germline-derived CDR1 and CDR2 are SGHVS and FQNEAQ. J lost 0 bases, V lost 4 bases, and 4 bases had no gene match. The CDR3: CASSSTGASTDTQYF. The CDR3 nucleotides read TGTGCCAGCAGCTCCACAGGGGCCAGCACAGATACGCAGTATTTT.

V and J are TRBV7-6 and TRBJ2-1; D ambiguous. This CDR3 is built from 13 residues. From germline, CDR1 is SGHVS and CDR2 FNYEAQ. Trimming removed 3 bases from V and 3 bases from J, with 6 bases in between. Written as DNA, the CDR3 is TGTGCCAGCAGCTTCGGCGTCTACAATGAGCAGTTCTTC. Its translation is CASSFGVYNEQFF.